The 14 T cell receptor beta chains below all came from one sample that was sequenced in a study of sequential checkpoint blockade in melanoma (dated by TCRdb to 2018 to 2020). The treatment or condition label here, explained by the study, means: randomized to nivolumab then ipilimumab (arm A) or the reverse (arm B). Library preparation was by the immunoSEQ multiplex PCR assay. TCRdb obtained this table from immuneACCESS and retained in-frame rearrangements with V and J assigned. These tables miss some clones; where compared with another copy, unresolved V genes account for less than half of the shortfall, and the remainder is unexplained. In this sample the table shows about 11,000 clones, 78% of which occur a single time. The ten largest clones add up to around 11% of the sample. The sample was CD8+ T cells sorted from blood (inferred from file names), taken from a patient given nivolumab and ipilimumab in sequence. All receptors derive from a human donor with melanoma.

The chain recombines TRBV14 with TRBJ1-2, with D possibly being TRBD1 (5 bases). V lost 0 bases and J lost 4, with 15 bases in between. The CDR3 runs 16 residues. Germline V lookup: CDR1 SGHDN, CDR2 FVKESK. CDR3: CASSQDRRGNPYGYTF. The DNA for the CDR3 is TGTGCCAGCAGCCAAGATCGGAGGGGAAACCCCTATGGCTACACCTTC.

This clone has more than one count but fewer than ten. The chain couples TRBV14 to TRBJ1-6; tentatively, D is TRBD1 (5 bases). With 4 bases removed from V and 7 bases from J, the gap between germline ends came to 8 bases. The V gene's germline CDR1 is SGHDN and CDR2 FVKESK. The CDR3 length is 13 residues. Written as DNA, the CDR3 is TGTGCCAGCAGCCTGACAGCCAATTCACCCCTCCACTTT. This gives the protein CASSLTANSPLHF. The full variable domain, with the rest looked up from reference TRBV14 and TRBJ1-6, is EAGVTQFPSHSVIEKGQTVTLRCDPISGHDNLYWYRRVMGKEIKFLLHFVKESKQDESGMPNNRFLAERTGGTYSTLKVQPAELEDSGVYFCASSLTANSPLHFGNGTRLTVT.

V is TRBV18 and J is TRBJ2-2; 10 nucleotides agree with TRBD1. The CDR3 is made up of 15 amino acids. CDR1 is KGHSH and CDR2 is LQKENI in the germline V gene. Unmatched junction bases numbered 1, after V lost 5 bases and J lost 1 base. In DNA, the CDR3 is TGTGCCAGCTCAGGGACAGGGGAGAACACCGGGGAGCTGTTTTTT. This gives the protein CASSGTGENTGELFF.

The chain recombines TRBV4-2 with TRBJ2-3; TRBD1 might be the D (5 bases). V shed 1 base and J shed 0 bases, with 11 bases lying between them. This CDR3 spans 16 amino acids. CDR1 and CDR2 (germline): LGHNA, YNFKEQ. CDR3 sequence: CASSQVADTSTDTQYF. The CDR3 nucleotides read TGTGCCAGCAGCCAAGTGGCGGACACCAGCACAGATACGCAGTATTTT.

V usage is TRBV19 and J usage is TRBJ1-1; D is undetermined. The CDR3 totals 15 residues. CDR1 and CDR2 (germline): LNHDA, SQIVND (reference sequence). The V end lost 0 bases, the J end lost 4 bases, and 12 bases lay between the germline ends. CDR3 coding DNA: TGTGCCAGTAGTATAGACTTGGAGGAGATCACTGAAGCTTTCTTT. Translated, it gives CASSIDLEEITEAFF.

CDR3 in amino acids: CASSYGARVEETQYF. For the CDR3, the DNA is TGTGCCAGCAGTTATGGGGCGAGAGTGGAGGAGACCCAGTACTTC. The chain links TRBV6-5 to TRBJ2-5; a possible D gene is TRBD1 (5 bases). The V gene lost 3 bases and the J gene lost 5 bases, with 16 bases spanning the gap. Germline V gene data show CDR1 as MNHEY and CDR2 as SVGAGI. This CDR3 spans 15 amino acids.

V usage is TRBV6-1 and J usage is TRBJ2-1; 10 bases are shared with TRBD2. The V segment lost 2 bases and the J segment 1 base; nucleotides outside the gene matches: 2. In germline, CDR1 is MNHNS, CDR2 SASEGT. There are 16 residues in the CDR3. CDR3 sequence (DNA): TGTGCCAGCAGTGAACAAGCGGGAGGGTCCTACAATGAGCAGTTCTTC. Translating gives CASSEQAGGSYNEQFF.

The chain carries TRBV5-4 and TRBJ2-7; 11 positions match TRBD2. The CDR3 has 16 residues. CDR1 is SGHNT, CDR2 YYREEE, per germline (reference sequence). Germline trimming cut 0 bases from V and 0 bases from J; bases unmatched to any gene: 2. The CDR3 sequence is CASSLGTSGSSYEQYF. CDR3 DNA: TGTGCCAGCAGCTTGGGCACTAGCGGGAGCTCCTACGAGCAGTACTTC.

J is TRBJ2-7 and V is TRBV27; 14 positions agree with TRBD2. Germline-derived CDR1 and CDR2 are MNHEY and SMNVEV (reference sequence). The CDR3 totals 16 residues. With V trimmed by 3 bases and J by 6 bases, 7 bases remained unmatched. The CDR3 bases are TGTGCCAGCAGTTTGAGGGGGACTAGCGGGAGCCGCGAGCAGTACTTC. As protein: CASSLRGTSGSREQYF.

The chain carries TRBV11-2 and TRBJ1-2; 11 bases agree with TRBD1. Germline lookup yields CDR1 SGHAT and CDR2 FQNNGV. The ends lost 4 bases at V and 2 bases at J; junction bases unmatched: 6. The CDR3 is 16 amino acids. The CDR3 DNA reads TGTGCCAGCAGCTCCACGGGACAGGGGGAAAACTATGGCTACACCTTC. Its translation is CASSSTGQGENYGYTF.

The chain couples TRBV6-4 to TRBJ2-5, with 8 bases fitting TRBD2. Per germline, CDR1 MRHNA and CDR2 SNTAGT. The CDR3 runs 15 residues. V lost 3 bases and J lost 1; bases outside the gene matches: 4. The CDR3 bases are TGTGCCAGCAGTGAGATAGCGGGGACCCAAGAGACCCAGTACTTC. Translation gives CASSEIAGTQETQYF.

V gene TRBV6-5 combines with J gene TRBJ1-2, with 8 bases lining up with TRBD1. V dropped 7 bases and J dropped 4; count of bases not matched to a gene: 8. CDR1 and CDR2 from the germline V gene are MNHEY and SVGAGI. The CDR3 is 14 amino acids. The CDR3 DNA follows: TGTGCCAGCACTCCCAGGGGGCACGGCTATGGCTACACCTTC. Its translation: CASTPRGHGYGYTF.

CDR3 protein: CASSEAQEGRAWNEQFF. CDR3 DNA: TGTGCCAGCAGTGAAGCGCAGGAGGGGAGGGCGTGGAATGAGCAGTTCTTC. The V gene is TRBV6-1, the J gene TRBJ2-1; 7 nucleotides line up with TRBD2. V was pared by 0 bases and J by 7 bases, with 12 bases of the junction left unmatched. CDR3 size: 17 residues. Germline-derived CDR1 and CDR2 are MNHNS and SASEGT.

This clone was found a few times. V gene TRBV10-3 combines with J gene TRBJ1-5, with D hard to call. The V end was cut by 3 bases, the J end by 6 bases, with 6 bases between. Germline V gives CDR1 ENHRY, CDR2 SYGVKD. The length of the CDR3 is 12 residues. For the CDR3, the DNA is TGTGCCATCAGTGACAGTCTTCAGCCCCAGCATTTT. Amino acids: CAISDSLQPQHF.